The 20 T cell receptor beta chains presented below share a single source sample, sequenced in a study of T cells expressing NK-cell markers. With the 5' RACE reads reprocessed, TCRdb shows one record per CDR3 protein and no DNA. This sample's clone table lists approximately 550,000 distinct CDR3 sequences. Sequencing was performed on blood T cells: a sorted CD56 or NKG2C T cell subset, CD4+ or CD8+ T cells, or bulk PBMC T cells (not recorded which). These receptors were obtained from a man in his late teens or twenties in good health.

This chain links TRBV6-2 or TRBV6-3 with TRBJ2-3. This CDR3 has 16 amino acids. Germline lookup yields CDR1 MNHEY and CDR2 SVGEGT. CDR3 loop: CASSYSRGVGTDTQYF.

This sequence joins TRBV28 and TRBJ2-3; TCRdb picks TRBD2, but there is no DNA to check that call. This CDR3 region has 15 residues. Germline V gene data show CDR1 as MDHEN and CDR2 as SYDVKM. CDR3 in amino acids: CASSLSGRAADTQYF.

The gene calls are TRBV20-1 and TRBJ1-2; as DNA is missing, the TRBD1 call by TCRdb cannot be tested. Germline lookup yields CDR1 DFQATT and CDR2 SNEGSKA (reference sequence). There are 13 residues in the CDR3. The CDR3 spells CSSGRQTNYGYTF.

J is TRBJ2-2 and V is TRBV5-1; TCRdb designates TRBD2, a call that cannot be tested without DNA. The germline gives CDR1 SGHRS, CDR2 YFSETQ. The CDR3 consists of 17 residues. The CDR3 is CASSLGRLAGYTGELFF.

This sequence joins TRBV12-3 or TRBV12-4 and TRBJ2-1; TCRdb indicates TRBD1, and absent DNA this call remains unverified. The CDR3 extends over 15 amino acids. The CDR3 region is CASILGAGDRNEQFF.

This rearrangement joins TRBV28 to TRBJ2-7; TCRdb's assignment of TRBD1 cannot be checked, as there is no DNA. The V gene's germline CDR1 is MDHEN and CDR2 SYDVKM. This CDR3 is 11 amino acids long. The CDR3 here is CASRWDGEQYF. Based on the CDR3 plus reference TRBV28 and TRBJ2-7, the full variable domain is DVKVTQSSRYLVKRTGEKVFLECVQDMDHENMFWYRQDPGLGLRLIYFSYDVKMKEKGDIPEGYSVSREKKERFSLILESASTNQTSMYLCASRWDGEQYFGPGTRLTVT.

V and J are TRBV20-1 and TRBJ1-4. Germline CDR1 and CDR2: DFQATT and SNEGSKA (reference sequence). The CDR3 runs 16 residues. The CDR3 sequence is CSANLLAETTNEKLFF.

The chain recombines TRBV19 with TRBJ2-1. Germline assignment: CDR1 LNHDA and CDR2 SQIVND (reference sequence). This CDR3 is 12 amino acids long. This chain's CDR3 is CATVTVSGEQFF.

The CDR3 sequence is CASKQGNEQFF. The chain carries TRBV5-1 and TRBJ2-1; TCRdb's assignment of TRBD1 cannot be checked, as there is no DNA. Germline CDR1 and CDR2: SGHRS and YFSETQ. The length of the CDR3 is 11 residues.

The rearrangement links TRBV4-2 to TRBJ2-1; TCRdb's D call, TRBD2, is unchecked because there is no DNA. From germline, CDR1 is LGHNA and CDR2 YNFKEQ. There are 19 residues in the CDR3. The CDR3 loop is CASSQVDRVRLVPYNEQFF.

This chain links TRBV12-3 or TRBV12-4 with TRBJ2-3; TCRdb designates TRBD1, a call that cannot be tested without DNA. This CDR3 is built from 13 residues. This CDR3 reads CASSLRGADTQYF.

The rearrangement links TRBV18 to TRBJ1-5. Germline CDR1 and CDR2: KGHSH and LQKENI. The CDR3 extends over 17 amino acids. Here the CDR3 reads CASSHREDLFGNQPQHF.

The chain carries TRBV12-3 or TRBV12-4 and TRBJ2-5. This CDR3 is 13 amino acids long. The CDR3 spells CASSFGSQETQYF.

V and J are TRBV29-1 and TRBJ2-2; checking the TCRdb D call of TRBD1 is not possible without DNA. Germline V CDR1 and CDR2: SQVTM, ANQGSEA. The CDR3 spans 14 residues. The CDR3 region is CSAADRDNTGELFF.

The rearrangement uses TRBV12-3 or TRBV12-4 and TRBJ2-1. CDR3 length: 14 residues. The chain's CDR3 is CASSVERLYNEQFF.

The chain joins TRBV7-3 to TRBJ1-1. CDR3 length equals 15 residues. The germline CDR1 and CDR2 sequences are SGHTA and FQGTGA. The CDR3 loop reads CASSLTVVLNTEAFF.

The J gene is TRBJ2-1, the V gene TRBV10-3; TCRdb calls TRBD2, which cannot be checked without DNA. The CDR3 loop spans 16 amino acids. Germline-derived CDR1 and CDR2 are ENHRY and SYGVKD. CDR3 sequence: CAISPLGSGRIDEQFF.

This rearrangement joins TRBV7-8 to TRBJ2-5; TCRdb indicates TRBD2, and absent DNA this call remains unverified. The CDR3 contains 16 residues. Germline V gives CDR1 SGHVS, CDR2 FQNEAQ. The CDR3 spells CASSWTSGGGLETQYF.

The chain uses TRBV28 and TRBJ2-2. Germline-derived CDR1 and CDR2 are MDHEN and SYDVKM. CDR3 length: 14 residues. CDR3 region: CAIHPGVNTGELFF.

This chain connects TRBV27 to TRBJ1-6; TCRdb picks TRBD1, but there is no DNA to check that call. There are 15 residues in the CDR3. Germline V gives CDR1 MNHEY, CDR2 SMNVEV (reference sequence). This CDR3 reads CASSLRGSINSPLHF.